Below are 32 T cell receptor beta chains sequenced from a single sample in a study of CD8 T cells in Susac syndrome. When the RNA was reverse transcribed, random hexamers were used with an input of roughly 0.45 to 1 ug. From the immunoSEQ multiplex PCR reads, TCRdb called clonotypes with MiXCR, one entry per CDR3 protein. The sample contains around 200,000 distinct CDR3 sequences, roughly 90% of which appear only once. The source material was CD8+ T cells from PBMCs. The receptors originated from a human donor with multiple sclerosis.

The chain uses TRBV19 and TRBJ1-5, with TRBD1 as a possible D gene (6 bases). This CDR3 has 15 amino acids. Germline CDR1 LNHDA, CDR2 SQIVND (reference sequence). Trimming removed 2 bases from V and 3 bases from J, with 11 bases in between. The CDR3 DNA follows: TGTGCCAGTAGTATAACCCAGGGGTCCAATCAGCCCCAGCATTTT. Translating gives CASSITQGSNQPQHF.

The chain links TRBV15 to TRBJ1-1; D might be TRBD1 (5 bases). The germline CDR1 and CDR2 sequences are LNHNV and YYDKDF (reference sequence). The CDR3 is made up of 17 amino acids. V lost 0 bases to trimming and J lost 0 bases, with 14 bases between them. The CDR3 nucleotides are TGTGCCACCAGCAGAGACAGGGTATCGACAGTGAACACTGAAGCTTTCTTT. It codes for CATSRDRVSTVNTEAFF.

This clonotype is a singleton in its sample. The J gene is TRBJ2-4, the V gene TRBV11-2; no definite D call. V was pared by 5 bases and J by 8 bases, with 7 bases between. CDR1 and CDR2 (germline): SGHAT, FQNNGV. The CDR3 sequence is 11 residues long. For the CDR3, the DNA is TGTGCCAGCAGCCAAGGGCACATTCAGTACTTC. It translates to CASSQGHIQYF.

The chain joins TRBV24-1 to TRBJ2-7, with D tentatively TRBD1 (5 bases). This CDR3 spans 14 amino acids. V shed 0 bases and J shed 2 bases, with 7 bases lying between them. The germline gives CDR1 KGHDR, CDR2 SFDVKD. The CDR3 is CATSDLIRAYEQYF. The CDR3 bases are TGTGCCACCAGTGATTTGATCAGGGCCTACGAGCAGTACTTC.

This clonotype has a handful of counts. The rearrangement uses TRBV7-3 and TRBJ2-1; D may be TRBD2 (6 bases). The V gene's germline CDR1 is SGHTA and CDR2 FQGTGA. The CDR3 spans 13 residues. The V gene lost 0 bases and the J gene lost 9 bases, with 9 bases spanning the gap. Here the CDR3 reads CASSLTGGTEQFF. Here the CDR3 DNA reads TGTGCCAGCAGCTTAACTGGGGGGACTGAGCAGTTCTTC.

The chain uses TRBV19 and TRBJ1-6, with D possibly being TRBD1 (5 bases). With 1 base removed from V and 7 bases from J, the gap between germline ends came to 26 bases. The CDR3 is made up of 20 amino acids. CDR1 and CDR2 (germline): LNHDA, SQIVND (reference sequence). The CDR3 sequence is CASSIAPPHHGGLGNSPLHF. CDR3 bases: TGTGCCAGTAGTATAGCCCCTCCCCACCACGGGGGTTTGGGGAATTCACCCCTCCACTTT.

The chain has TRBV7-9 and TRBJ2-7, with D tentatively TRBD1 (5 bases). Germline V gives CDR1 SEHNR, CDR2 FQNEAQ (reference sequence). With 5 bases removed from V and 5 bases from J, the gap between germline ends came to 19 bases. The length of the CDR3 is 15 residues. Here the CDR3 DNA reads TGTGCCAGCAGCCTCACAGGTATGGGTGGAAACGAGCAGTACTTC. Amino acids: CASSLTGMGGNEQYF.

The V gene is TRBV30, the J gene TRBJ1-4; no clear D. The CDR3 length is 12 residues. CDR1 and CDR2 (germline): GTSNPN, SVGIG (reference sequence). The chain's CDR3 is CASGLPNEKLFF. Written as DNA, the CDR3 is TGTGCTTCAGGACTGCCCAATGAAAAACTGTTTTTT.

The chain employs TRBV29-1 and TRBJ1-2; D is perhaps TRBD1 (5 bases). Germline loops: CDR1 SQVTM, CDR2 ANQGSEA. Trimming pared 3 bases from V and 4 bases from J, leaving 15 bases between. This CDR3 has 14 amino acids. The DNA of the CDR3 is TGCAGCGTTGAGGGAACTAGGGACGGCTATGGCTACACCTTC. It is translated as CSVEGTRDGYGYTF.

The chain has TRBV27 and TRBJ1-5; perhaps TRBD1 as D (6 bases). With 7 bases removed from V and 2 bases from J, the gap between germline ends came to 12 bases. CDR1 MNHEY and CDR2 SMNVEV come from the germline V gene (reference sequence). This CDR3 region has 14 residues. CDR3 in DNA: TGTGCCAGCACCACAGGGAGAGGCAATCAGCCCCAGCATTTT. It specifies CASTTGRGNQPQHF.

About this clonotype: Germline and junction disagree at one end, which may indicate a read error. This chain links TRBV7-7 with TRBJ1-1; D is undetermined. The germline CDR1 and CDR2 sequences are SSHAT and FNYEAQ (reference sequence). This CDR3 contains 13 residues. The DNA for the CDR3 is TGTGCTAGCAGCCAACAGTTGAACACTGAAGCTTTCTTT. Its translation: CASSQQLNTEAFF.

Only a few counts were recorded for this clonotype. The V call is TRBV6-6, the J call TRBJ2-7, with D perhaps matching TRBD1 or TRBD2 (6 bases each). The CDR3 has 14 amino acids. The V end was cut by 5 bases, the J end by 2 bases, with 13 bases between. The germline V gene encodes CDR1 MNHNY and CDR2 SVGAGI (reference sequence). CDR3 sequence: CASSTPEGAYEQYF. For the CDR3, the DNA is TGTGCCAGCAGTACCCCGGAGGGGGCCTACGAGCAGTACTTC.

The J gene is TRBJ1-4, the V gene TRBV7-9; 8 positions match TRBD1. The CDR3 consists of 18 residues. Germline CDR1 SEHNR, CDR2 FQNEAQ (reference sequence). Germline trimming cut 3 bases from V and 0 bases from J; bases unmatched to any gene: 9. The CDR3 region is CASSFGQGLGSTNEKLFF. The CDR3, as DNA: TGTGCCAGCAGCTTCGGACAGGGCCTCGGATCAACTAATGAAAAACTGTTTTTT.

This clonotype has just a few counts. The CDR3: CASSSRETQYF. CDR3 DNA: TGTGCCAGCAGCTCGAGGGAGACCCAGTACTTC. The chain is built from TRBV7-9 and TRBJ2-5, with D hard to call. This CDR3 is built from 11 residues. Trimming shortened V by 4 bases and J by 5 bases, and 5 bases separated the two germline ends. Germline V gene sequence: CDR1 SEHNR, CDR2 FQNEAQ (reference sequence). Drawing the rest from reference TRBV7-9 and TRBJ2-5, the complete variable domain is DTGVSQNPRHKITKRGQNVTFRCDPISEHNRLYWYRQTLGQGPEFLTYFQNEAQLEKSRLLSDRFSAERPKGSFSTLEIQRTEQGDSAMYLCASSSRETQYFGPGTRLLVL.

The chain combines TRBV5-1 with TRBJ1-2; D is ambiguous. Looked up from germline, CDR1 is SGHRS and CDR2 is YFSETQ. The V gene lost 4 bases and the J gene lost 2 bases, with 12 bases spanning the gap. This CDR3 spans 14 amino acids. The CDR3 here is CASSLTLENYGYTF. CDR3 bases: TGCGCCAGCAGCCTGACGCTCGAGAACTATGGCTACACCTTC.

This chain links TRBV7-9 with TRBJ2-7, with D hard to call. The germline gives CDR1 SEHNR, CDR2 FQNEAQ (reference sequence). There are 13 residues in the CDR3. V was shortened by 5 bases and J by 3 bases, with 11 bases between the two germline ends. CDR3 sequence: CASSSSLGYEQYF. In nucleotides, the CDR3 is TGTGCCAGCAGCAGCTCTCTAGGCTACGAGCAGTACTTC.

V usage is TRBV9 and J usage is TRBJ2-1, with TRBD2 matching over 7 bases. J lost 4 bases, V lost 3 bases, and 19 bases had no gene match. This CDR3 comprises 19 residues. The germline V gene has CDR1 SGDLS and CDR2 YYNGEE. This chain's CDR3 is CASSEGGDLLGEGYNEQFF. DNA of the CDR3: TGTGCCAGCAGCGAAGGCGGGGACCTCTTGGGGGAGGGTTACAATGAGCAGTTCTTC.

This chain uses TRBV5-6 with TRBJ2-7; D might be TRBD2 (5 bases). The V gene lost 2 bases and the J gene lost 3 bases, with 15 bases spanning the gap. CDR3 size: 15 residues. Germline CDR1 reads SGHDT; CDR2 reads YYEEEE. CDR3 bases: TGTGCCAGCAGCTTACCGGGAACCACTGACTACGAGCAGTACTTC. Translated: CASSLPGTTDYEQYF.

The rearrangement uses TRBV7-9 and TRBJ1-2; weak D call: TRBD1 (5 bases). This CDR3 is 16 amino acids long. Trimming stripped 5 bases from V and 1 base from J, with 17 bases between. Germline V gene sequence: CDR1 SEHNR, CDR2 FQNEAQ (reference sequence). CDR3 DNA: TGTGCCAGCAGCCCCCCGACGGGGCGCGTTAACTATGGCTACACCTTC. Translating gives CASSPPTGRVNYGYTF. Complete variable domain (other parts from reference TRBV7-9 and TRBJ1-2): DTGVSQNPRHKITKRGQNVTFRCDPISEHNRLYWYRQTLGQGPEFLTYFQNEAQLEKSRLLSDRFSAERPKGSFSTLEIQRTEQGDSAMYLCASSPPTGRVNYGYTFGSGTRLTVV.

This chain connects TRBV9 to TRBJ2-3; 9 bases are shared with TRBD2. With 4 bases clipped from V and 2 bases from J, the junction kept 8 bases outside the gene matches. Germline CDR1 and CDR2: SGDLS and YYNGEE. This CDR3 spans 16 amino acids. The CDR3 is CASSKEGTSHTDTQYF. The CDR3 DNA follows: TGTGCCAGCAGCAAAGAAGGGACTAGCCACACAGATACGCAGTATTTT.

This sequence joins TRBV12-5 and TRBJ2-3; D unclear. The CDR3 length is 15 residues. Germline V gene lookup returns CDR1 LGHNT and CDR2 FRNRAP. V lost 3 bases, J lost 5 bases, and 15 bases lay in between. For the CDR3, the DNA is TGTGCTAGTGGTTTACCTCAACTCGCAAGAGATACGCAGTATTTT. Encoded protein: CASGLPQLARDTQYF.

The chain is built from TRBV7-9 and TRBJ1-5, with D perhaps matching TRBD1 (5 bases). V was cut by 7 bases and J by 7 bases, with 11 bases left in between. The CDR3 runs 12 residues. Germline V gene lookup returns CDR1 SEHNR and CDR2 FQNEAQ (reference sequence). CDR3 DNA: TGTGCCAGCACCCTTGGGGGGCAGCCCCAGCATTTT. It encodes CASTLGGQPQHF.

This clonotype was seen only once. CDR3 region: CSAREERGNYGYTF. DNA of the CDR3: TGCAGTGCTAGAGAAGAGAGGGGGAACTATGGCTACACCTTC. The chain employs TRBV20-1 and TRBJ1-2; D perhaps matches TRBD1 (6 bases). This CDR3 comprises 14 residues. Germline V CDR1 and CDR2: DFQATT, SNEGSKA (reference sequence). Deletions cut 0 bases from V and 2 bases from J, with 10 bases between.

This clonotype turned up a few times. The chain has TRBV9 and TRBJ1-5; D is perhaps TRBD1 (5 bases). Trimming cost V 4 bases and J 1 base, with 9 bases left between them. The CDR3 extends over 14 amino acids. CDR1 and CDR2 (germline): SGDLS, YYNGEE. Here the CDR3 reads CASSTGESNQPQHF. DNA for the CDR3: TGTGCCAGCAGCACGGGGGAGAGCAATCAGCCCCAGCATTTT.

This chain links TRBV7-9 with TRBJ2-7; 8 positions match TRBD1. Germline loops: CDR1 SEHNR, CDR2 FQNEAQ (reference sequence). The CDR3 is 14 amino acids. Trimming cost V 9 bases and J 0 bases; bases outside gene matches: 7. In DNA form, the CDR3 reads TGTGCCAGTCAGGGGGCCCTTAACTCCTACGAGCAGTACTTC. Amino acids: CASQGALNSYEQYF.

The chain links TRBV12-3 or TRBV12-4 to TRBJ2-3, with 8 bases aligning to TRBD2. The ends lost 3 bases at V and 12 bases at J; junction bases unmatched: 5. This CDR3 has 12 amino acids. The DNA of the CDR3 is TGTGCCAGCAGTTTGTGGCGGGGGGCTCAGTATTTT. It specifies CASSLWRGAQYF.

V and J are TRBV7-8 and TRBJ1-2, with a tentative D call TRBD1 (5 bases). CDR1 and CDR2 (germline): SGHVS, FQNEAQ. V was clipped by 2 bases and J by 0 bases, with 19 bases between them. The CDR3 sequence is 18 residues long. The CDR3 spells CASSLNGASPGPNYGYTF. CDR3 DNA sequence: TGTGCCAGCAGCTTAAATGGGGCCTCGCCCGGCCCTAACTATGGCTACACCTTC.

This chain links TRBV4-3 with TRBJ2-3; D remains ambiguous. Trimming pared 0 bases from V and 5 bases from J, leaving 18 bases between. CDR3 length: 17 amino acids. In germline, CDR1 is LGHNA, CDR2 YSLEER. DNA of the CDR3: TGCGCCAGCAGCCAAGATTGGACGGGTGGCGCTTTAGATACGCAGTATTTT. Encoded protein: CASSQDWTGGALDTQYF.

The chain joins TRBV30 to TRBJ1-5; perhaps TRBD1 as D (6 bases). This CDR3 has 13 amino acids. Germline V CDR1 and CDR2: GTSNPN, SVGIG (reference sequence). V lost 5 bases to trimming and J lost 4 bases, with 12 bases between them. The CDR3 DNA sequence: TGTGCCTGGGCTAGGACAGAAAATCAGCCCCAGCATTTT. This gives the protein CAWARTENQPQHF.

The V call is TRBV9, the J call TRBJ2-3; D not resolved. V dropped 0 bases and J dropped 8 bases, with 10 bases sitting between them. This CDR3 comprises 13 residues. Germline CDR1 is SGDLS and CDR2 is YYNGEE. DNA for the CDR3: TGTGCCAGCAGCGTAGATGGGGTGGGTACGCAGTATTTT. Protein sequence: CASSVDGVGTQYF.

The J gene is TRBJ1-1, the V gene TRBV13; tentative D call: TRBD1 (6 bases). The CDR3 spans 14 residues. Between the trimmed V and J ends, which lost 4 bases and 1 base, there was a span of 10 bases. The germline V gene has CDR1 PRHDT and CDR2 FYEKMQ (reference sequence). In nucleotides, the CDR3 is TGTGCCAGCAGCTCCCGGACAGCGAACACTGAAGCTTTCTTT. It translates to CASSSRTANTEAFF.

The rearrangement joins TRBV7-9 to TRBJ1-2; D not resolved. The CDR3 extends over 12 amino acids. Deletions cut 5 bases from V and 5 bases from J, with 9 bases between. Germline CDR1 is SEHNR and CDR2 is FQNEAQ (reference sequence). CDR3 nucleotides: TGTGCCAGCAGCCCTTTGCCTTATGGCTACACCTTC. Protein: CASSPLPYGYTF. The variable domain in full, with the rest retrieved from reference TRBV7-9 and TRBJ1-2, is DTGVSQNPRHKITKRGQNVTFRCDPISEHNRLYWYRQTLGQGPEFLTYFQNEAQLEKSRLLSDRFSAERPKGSFSTLEIQRTEQGDSAMYLCASSPLPYGYTFGSGTRLTVV.